This TCR beta chain is drawn from a study of blood T cell repertoires in COVID-19. At the level of the study: Acute-phase and convalescent COVID-19 samples originated in the United States, Italy and Spain. T cells, B-cell-depleted T cells, or PBMCs supplied cDNA or gDNA.

Germline loops: CDR1 LGHNA, CDR2 YSLEER. The CDR3 spans 15 residues. With 4 bases removed from V and 3 bases from J, the gap between germline ends came to 16 bases. Seattle participants joined during active infection and were tracked over time. This clone was seen a few times. Study processing details: The assay estimated nucleated cells by amplifying reference gene primers. Measured with immunoSEQ multiplex PCR; TCRdb has only the in-frame clones, and not every one. V, J and clone size derive from that table, while D and trimming were established from the DNA sequence. This table holds roughly 150,000 clones, approximately 95% found once.

Sequencing used peripheral blood. The gene calls are TRBV4-3 and TRBJ2-7, with D perhaps matching TRBD2 (6 bases). The TCR was taken from a woman in her fifties or sixties with COVID-19, enrolled during active disease. CDR3 nucleotides: TGCGCCAGCAGCCCCCAGGTCAACGGGGGCTACGAGCAGTACTTC. This gives the protein CASSPQVNGGYEQYF.